A selection of T cell receptor beta chains follows, all from one sample in a study of tumor and adjacent non-tumor tissue in lung cancer. TCRdb independently ran MiXCR on the multiplex PCR reads; one entry per CDR3 protein. Seen here are tens of thousands of distinct CDR3 sequences, about 61% observed once, and the top ten hold 20%. The sequenced sample consisted of lung tumor tissue. The receptors come from a middle-aged man with non-small cell lung cancer. The CDR3 runs from the conserved cysteine through the conserved F or W. The D gene is left open where the match is weak. A row's size may be missing; if present it is once, few, many or a size class.

>TRBV12-3/TRBV12-4|NA|TRBJ2-7|NA
TGTGCCAGCAGTTTTGACAGGCCAGCCTACGAGCAGTACTTC
CASSFDRPAYEQYF
>TRBV5-1|TRBD2|TRBJ2-2|NA
TGCGCCAGCAGCTTGACACTAGCGGGAGGTACCGGGGAGCTGTTTTTT
CASSLTLAGGTGELFF
>TRBV7-6|NA|TRBJ1-5|NA
TGTGCCAGCAGCCTCGGTCCTCTTTATAGCAATCAGCCCCAGCATTTT
CASSLGPLYSNQPQHF
>TRBV4-2|NA|TRBJ2-5|NA
TGTACCAGCAGCCAAGAACGACTACAAGAGACTCAGTATTTC
CTSSQERLQETQYF
>TRBV12-3/TRBV12-4|NA|TRBJ2-1|NA
TGTCCCAGCAGTTCCCACCGGTGGTCCTACAATGAGCAGTTCTTC
CPSSSHRWSYNEQFF
>TRBV6-6|NA|TRBJ1-4|NA
TGTGCCAGCAGCCCCCCAGAGACTGGAAGTGAAAAACTGTTTTTT
CASSPPETGSEKLFF
>TRBV2|NA|TRBJ2-7|NA
TGTGCAAGCAGTGAAGGCGGGATTAACTACGAGCAGTACTTC
CASSEGGINYEQYF
>TRBV6-2/TRBV6-3|NA|TRBJ1-1|NA
TGTGCCAGCAGTCCGGGACGGTTGAACACTGATGCTTTCTTT
CASSPGRLNTDAFF
>TRBV6-5|NA|TRBJ2-7|many
TGTGCCAGCAGTTCCAGAGGCTACGAGCAGTACTTC
CASSSRGYEQYF
>TRBV7-9|NA|TRBJ2-5|NA
TGTGCCAGCAGCTTAAGGGCAGGGATCGAGACCCAGTACTTC
CASSLRAGIETQYF
>TRBV11-2|NA|TRBJ1-5|NA
TGTGCCAGCAGCCATGCGGGGGGCAGGGGAGGCAATCAGCCCCACCATTTT
CASSHAGGRGGNQPHHF
>TRBV20-1|TRBD2|TRBJ2-4|once
TGCAGTGTTAGACTCCTAGGGGGACTAGCGGGAATGGGTAAAGCTATTCAGTACTTC
CSVRLLGGLAGMGKAIQYF
>TRBV19|NA|TRBJ1-5|few
TGCGTCAGTAGTATAGGAGGGGGTAGCAATCAGCCCCAGCATTTT
CVSSIGGGSNQPQHF
>TRBV5-1|TRBD2|TRBJ2-2|many
TGCGCCAGCAGCGGGGGACTAGCGGGTTTCTCCGGGGAGCTGTTTTTT
CASSGGLAGFSGELFF
>TRBV28|TRBD1|TRBJ2-2|NA
TGTGCCAGCAGTACAGGACAGGGGGCGAACACCGGGGAGCTGTTTTTT
CASSTGQGANTGELFF
>TRBV24-1|NA|TRBJ2-1|NA
TGTGCCACCAGTGATTCCGGACGGGCAGACAATGAGCAGTTCTTC
CATSDSGRADNEQFF
>TRBV19|NA|TRBJ2-3|few
TGTGCCAGTAGCGTTGTCCAGGGAATCACAGATACGCAGTATTTT
CASSVVQGITDTQYF
>TRBV18|NA|TRBJ2-7|few
TGTGCCAGCTCACCCTCCGGGGACTCCGAGCAGTACTTC
CASSPSGDSEQYF
>TRBV6-2/TRBV6-3|TRBD2|TRBJ2-7|once
TGTACCAGGTGGACTAGCTCCTACGAGCAGTACTTC
CTRWTSSYEQYF
>TRBV11-3|NA|TRBJ2-1|NA
TGTGCCAGCAGCTTAGGGGTTAGTGGGGAACCTGGCAATGAGCAGTTCTTC
CASSLGVSGEPGNEQFF
>TRBV5-4|TRBD1|TRBJ2-3|many
TGTGCCAGCAGCCGACCGTCGGGACGGGACAGAGATACGCAGTATTTT
CASSRPSGRDRDTQYF
>TRBV12-3/TRBV12-4|NA|TRBJ2-1|NA
TGTGCGAGCAGCTTCGGGGGGCGGTACAATGAGCAGTTCTTC
CASSFGGRYNEQFF